The 16 T cell receptor beta chains presented below share a single source sample, sequenced in a study of T cells in Graves' hyperthyroidism and ophthalmopathy. The CDR3 regions of TCR beta were amplified from RNA transcripts. Initially, a first-round RT-PCR of the TCR CDR3 employed the HTBI primer set. TCRdb processed the multiplex PCR reads anew with MiXCR; each CDR3 protein has one entry. The table has roughly 510,000 distinct CDR3 sequences, roughly 20% seen once. Sequenced input: blood. These receptor sequences come from a man younger than 35 with Graves' hyperthyroidism.

The J gene is TRBJ1-5, the V gene TRBV28; tentative D call: TRBD1 (6 bases). This CDR3 is built from 19 residues. Trimming left V 5 bases short and J 2 bases short, with 25 bases between. From germline, CDR1 is MDHEN and CDR2 SYDVKM. CDR3 nucleotide sequence: TGTGCCAGCAGTCTACCCGTTAGCGGGGGGCGAATGGGCAATCAGCCCCAGCATTTT. It codes for CASSLPVSGGRMGNQPQHF.

Ten or more counts support this clonotype. This chain links TRBV6-1 with TRBJ2-2, with a weak D call TRBD2 (6 bases). V gave up 0 bases and J gave up 6 bases, with 11 bases separating them. This CDR3 spans 15 amino acids. The germline V gene has CDR1 MNHNS and CDR2 SASEGT. The CDR3 DNA is TGTGCCAGCAGTGAAGCGTGGGGGGAGGCCGGGGAGCTGTTTTTT. It specifies CASSEAWGEAGELFF.

Regarding this clonotype: One end of the junction fails to match germline, which may point to a read error. CDR3 protein: CASSLVFDRAEAQYF. CDR3 in DNA: TGTGCCAGCAGCTTAGTATTCGACAGAGCAGAGGCCCAGTACTTC. This chain uses TRBV11-3 with TRBJ2-5, with TRBD1 as a possible D gene (5 bases). The CDR3 loop spans 15 amino acids. Germline CDR1 and CDR2: SGHNT and YENEEA.

The rearrangement uses TRBV6-1 and TRBJ1-1; the D gene is possibly TRBD1 (6 bases). This CDR3 is 14 amino acids long. V gave up 5 bases and J gave up 5 bases, with 15 bases separating them. From germline, CDR1 is MNHNS and CDR2 SASEGT. The chain's CDR3 is CASSPDRRGTEAFF. DNA of the CDR3: TGTGCCAGCAGTCCAGACAGGAGGGGGACTGAAGCTTTCTTT.

In its sample, this clonotype was seen many times. This chain joins TRBV12-3 or TRBV12-4 and TRBJ1-5, with D maybe TRBD1 (6 bases). The length of the CDR3 is 14 residues. Trimming cost V 6 bases and J 6 bases, with 15 bases left between them. The CDR3 DNA follows: TGTGCCAGCAGCCAGGGACAAACCGGTCAGCCCCAGCATTTT. This sequence encodes CASSQGQTGQPQHF.

This clonotype was seen at least ten times. CDR3 loop: CASSLFVDEQYF. In nucleotides, the CDR3 is TGTGCCAGCAGTTTGTTCGTAGACGAGCAGTACTTC. The chain joins TRBV28 to TRBJ2-7; no firm D call. Germline CDR1 MDHEN, CDR2 SYDVKM. The V and J ends lost 3 bases and 5 bases respectively, with 8 bases between them. The CDR3 totals 12 residues.

This clonotype was seen at least ten times. Here the CDR3 DNA reads TGTGCCAGCAGTCCTCCGGACAGGTACAATGAGCAGTTCTTC. Protein: CASSPPDRYNEQFF. The rearrangement links TRBV12-3 or TRBV12-4 to TRBJ2-1, with TRBD1 identical over 7 bases. J gave up 4 bases and V 5 bases, and 5 bases lay outside the gene matches. The CDR3 is 14 amino acids.

This clonotype was seen at least ten times. The chain links TRBV25-1 to TRBJ1-1; no definite D call. The germline CDR1 and CDR2 sequences are MGHDK and SYGVNS. Trimming took 3 bases from V and 0 from J, leaving 5 bases between them. The CDR3 has 13 amino acids. The CDR3 DNA follows: TGTGCCAGCAGTGATACCTTGAACACTGAAGCTTTCTTT. Translating gives CASSDTLNTEAFF.

The chain uses TRBV6-2 or TRBV6-3 and TRBJ1-1; D remains ambiguous. The CDR3 has 17 amino acids. V was shortened by 0 bases and J by 0 bases, with 14 bases between the two germline ends. Germline loops: CDR1 MNHEY, CDR2 SVGEGT. CDR3 sequence reads: CASSYSRTELMNTEAFF. In DNA, the CDR3 is TGTGCCAGCAGTTACTCAAGGACCGAGCTCATGAACACTGAAGCTTTCTTT.

This clonotype was counted at least ten times. V is TRBV12-3 or TRBV12-4 and J is TRBJ2-7; TRBD1 matches 10 bases. Trimming at V came to 6 bases and at J to 5 bases, leaving 4 bases not matched to a gene. The CDR3 length is 13 residues. The CDR3 bases are TGTGCCAGCAGCGGGGACAGGGGTAACGAGCAGTACTTC. It is translated as CASSGDRGNEQYF.

This clonotype was seen at least ten times. CDR3 DNA sequence: TGTGCCAGCACCGTTCTGTGGCCCGGGACAGGGGGCCGTCAGCCCCAGCATTTT. As protein: CASTVLWPGTGGRQPQHF. The rearrangement links TRBV12-3 or TRBV12-4 to TRBJ1-5; 12 bases map to TRBD1. CDR3 size: 18 residues. Unmatched junction bases numbered 16, after V lost 7 bases and J lost 6 bases.

The rearrangement uses TRBV6-1 and TRBJ2-7; a weak D match, TRBD1 (6 bases). The V end was cut by 0 bases, the J end by 3 bases, with 15 bases between. The CDR3 extends over 16 amino acids. Germline V gene data show CDR1 as MNHNS and CDR2 as SASEGT. CDR3 protein: CASSEARGDRSYEQYF. For the CDR3, the DNA is TGTGCCAGCAGTGAAGCAAGGGGCGACAGGAGCTACGAGCAGTACTTC.

This rearrangement joins TRBV20-1 to TRBJ1-2; D is uncertain. This CDR3 comprises 16 residues. Trimming removed 3 bases at V and 4 bases at J, with 21 bases between. Germline loops: CDR1 DFQATT, CDR2 SNEGSKA (reference sequence). The CDR3 region is CSASCSQSIGGYGYTF. CDR3 DNA: TGCAGTGCTAGCTGCTCCCAATCGATAGGAGGCTATGGCTACACCTTC.

The V call is TRBV2, the J call TRBJ2-7; tentative D call: TRBD1 (6 bases). CDR1 and CDR2 from the germline V gene are SNHLY and FYNNEI. The CDR3 totals 14 residues. The V end lost 2 bases, the J end lost 2 bases, and 10 bases lay between the germline ends. The CDR3 sequence: CASSELDRPYEQYF. The CDR3 DNA sequence: TGTGCCAGCAGTGAATTGGACAGACCCTACGAGCAGTACTTC.

Many counts were recorded for this clonotype. The gene calls are TRBV27 and TRBJ1-1; 9 bases are shared with TRBD1. After removal of 4 bases from V and 1 base from J, the junction contained 1 base not matched to a gene. The CDR3 has 14 amino acids. Germline lookup yields CDR1 MNHEY and CDR2 SMNVEV (reference sequence). CDR3 protein: CASSWGQGNTEAFF. In DNA, the CDR3 is TGTGCCAGCAGTTGGGGACAGGGGAACACTGAAGCTTTCTTT.

This clonotype was counted ten times or more. The J gene is TRBJ1-1, the V gene TRBV19, with 9 bases that match TRBD1. Trimming cost V 7 bases and J 4 bases; bases outside gene matches: 7. CDR3 length: 14 residues. Germline CDR1 and CDR2: LNHDA and SQIVND (reference sequence). The DNA for the CDR3 is TGTGCCAGTACCGTGACAGGGGGAGGCACTGAAGCTTTCTTT. This sequence encodes CASTVTGGGTEAFF.